This T cell receptor beta chain was retrieved from a study of blood T cell repertoires in COVID-19. Across the whole study: Sites across the United States, Italy and Spain contributed samples from acute and convalescent COVID-19. Sample material is recorded as cDNA or gDNA derived from T cells, B-cell-depleted T cells, or PBMCs.

In the original workflow: Amplification from reference gene primers served as the basis for estimated nucleated cell counts. Only in-frame clones appear in the TCRdb table, and some are missing; sequencing was by immunoSEQ multiplex PCR. V and J calls and clone size are given by that table; D and trimming were obtained from the DNA. Of tens of thousands of clones listed, approximately 91% are singletons. Trimming left V 0 bases short and J 5 bases short, with 16 bases between. Looked up from germline, CDR1 is MNHEY and CDR2 is SVGEGT. There are 16 residues in the CDR3. The sequence derives from a man between 65 and 85 years old with acute or convalescent COVID-19. The chain recombines TRBV6-2 or TRBV6-3 with TRBJ2-5, with D tentatively TRBD1 (6 bases). The sequenced sample consisted of peripheral blood. DNA for the CDR3: TGTGCCAGCAGTTACTCGACCCAGGGGCGCCGGGAGACCCAGTACTTC. Translated: CASSYSTQGRRETQYF.